The subject of this entry is one TCR beta chain. Data came from immunoSEQ multiplex PCR; TCRdb stores just in-frame clones and leaves some out. The sample has 65,000 to 80,000 clones; nearly 99% are singletons. Trimming removed 4 bases at V and 8 bases at J, with 9 bases between. CDR1 and CDR2 from the germline V gene are SGHTS and YDEGEE. The CDR3 runs to 12 residues. This specimen comes from a study of technical replicates of blood from a few donors. This receptor was identified in a human donor in good health. This rearrangement joins TRBV5-8 to TRBJ1-4; possibly TRBD1 for D (6 bases). Sequencing used T cells isolated from PBMCs. The CDR3 DNA follows: TGTGCCAGCAGCCTAACAGGGGAAAAACTGTTTTTT. Encoded protein: CASSLTGEKLFF.